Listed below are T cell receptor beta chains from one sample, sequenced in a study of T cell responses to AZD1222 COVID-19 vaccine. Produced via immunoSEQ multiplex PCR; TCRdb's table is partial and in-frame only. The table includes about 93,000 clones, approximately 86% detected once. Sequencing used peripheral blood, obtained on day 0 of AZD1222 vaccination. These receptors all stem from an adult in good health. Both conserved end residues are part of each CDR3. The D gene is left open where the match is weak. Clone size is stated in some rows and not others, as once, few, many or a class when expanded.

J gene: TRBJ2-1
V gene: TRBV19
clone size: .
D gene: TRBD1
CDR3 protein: CASSYQGAFAYNEQFF
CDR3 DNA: TGTGCCAGTAGTTACCAGGGGGCGTTTGCCTACAATGAGCAGTTCTTC

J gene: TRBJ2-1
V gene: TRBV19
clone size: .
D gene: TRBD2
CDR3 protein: CASSIPSGSGYNEQFF
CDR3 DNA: TGTGCCAGTAGTATCCCTAGCGGGAGTGGTTACAATGAGCAGTTCTTC

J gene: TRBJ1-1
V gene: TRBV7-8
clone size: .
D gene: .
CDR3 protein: CASSLTPGGVNTEAFF
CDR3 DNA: TGTGCCAGCAGCTTAACGCCGGGGGGAGTGAACACTGAAGCTTTCTTT

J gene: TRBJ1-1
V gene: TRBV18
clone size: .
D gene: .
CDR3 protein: CASSPTGGVRYTEAFF
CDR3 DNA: TGTGCCAGCTCACCGACCGGTGGGGTAAGGTACACTGAAGCTTTCTTT

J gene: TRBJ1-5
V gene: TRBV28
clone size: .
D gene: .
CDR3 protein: CASSFGTLNQPQHF
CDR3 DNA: TGTGCCAGCAGTTTTGGGACACTTAATCAGCCCCAGCATTTT

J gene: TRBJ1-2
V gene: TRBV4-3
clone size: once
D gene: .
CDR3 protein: CASSQDQGPHYGYTF
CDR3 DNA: TGCGCCAGCAGCCAAGATCAGGGACCACACTATGGCTACACCTTC

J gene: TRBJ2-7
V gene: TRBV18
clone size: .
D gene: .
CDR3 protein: CASSPTGREYEQYF
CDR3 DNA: TGTGCCAGCTCACCGACAGGGAGGGAATACGAGCAGTACTTC

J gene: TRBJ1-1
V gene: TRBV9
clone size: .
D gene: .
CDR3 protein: CASSVGAVGFGGTEAFF
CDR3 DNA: TGTGCCAGCAGCGTAGGAGCGGTCGGATTCGGAGGCACTGAAGCTTTCTTT

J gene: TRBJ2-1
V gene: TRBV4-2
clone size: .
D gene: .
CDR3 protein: CASSQPDRSYNEQFF
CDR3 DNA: TGTGCCAGCAGCCAACCGGACAGATCCTACAATGAGCAGTTCTTC

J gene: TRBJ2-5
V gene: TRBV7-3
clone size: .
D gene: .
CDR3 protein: CASSLGGSEETQYF
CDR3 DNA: TGTGCCAGCAGCTTGGGAGGCAGCGAAGAGACCCAGTACTTC

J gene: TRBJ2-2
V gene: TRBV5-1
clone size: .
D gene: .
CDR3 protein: CASSLYAGELFF
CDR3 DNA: TGCGCCAGCAGCTTGTACGCCGGGGAGCTGTTTTTT

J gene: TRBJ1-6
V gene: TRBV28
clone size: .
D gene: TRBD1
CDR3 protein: CAGKTGAGGNSPLHF
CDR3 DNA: TGTGCCGGAAAAACAGGGGCCGGTGGGAATTCACCCCTCCACTTT

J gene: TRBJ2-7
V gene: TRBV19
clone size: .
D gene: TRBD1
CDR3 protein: CASSIQGANYEQYF
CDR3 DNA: TGTGCCAGTAGTATACAGGGGGCAAACTACGAGCAGTACTTC

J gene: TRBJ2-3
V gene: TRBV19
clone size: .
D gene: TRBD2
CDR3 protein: CASSMNSGRAGTDTQYF
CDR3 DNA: TGTGCCAGTAGTATGAATAGCGGGAGGGCCGGCACAGATACGCAGTATTTT

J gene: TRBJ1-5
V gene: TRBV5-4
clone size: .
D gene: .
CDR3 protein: CASSLGGTNQPQHF
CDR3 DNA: TGTGCCAGCAGCCTGGGCGGGACCAATCAGCCCCAGCATTTT

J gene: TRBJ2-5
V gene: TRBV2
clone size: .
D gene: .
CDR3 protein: CASSPLSDPAGHQETQYF
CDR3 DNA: TGTGCCAGCAGTCCATTGTCCGACCCCGCGGGGCACCAAGAGACCCAGTACTTC

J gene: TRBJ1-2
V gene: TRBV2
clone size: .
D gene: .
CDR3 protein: CASSLDRRSGYTF
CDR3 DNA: TGTGCCAGCAGCCTTGACAGGAGGAGTGGCTACACCTTC

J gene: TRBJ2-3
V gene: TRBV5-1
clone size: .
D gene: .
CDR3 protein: CASSSGHDTDTQYF
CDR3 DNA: TGCGCCAGCAGCTCGGGACACGACACAGATACGCAGTATTTT

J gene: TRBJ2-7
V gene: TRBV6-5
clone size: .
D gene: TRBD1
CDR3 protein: CASSPDRGGGYEQYF
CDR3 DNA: TGTGCCAGCAGCCCAGACAGGGGTGGGGGCTACGAGCAGTACTTC

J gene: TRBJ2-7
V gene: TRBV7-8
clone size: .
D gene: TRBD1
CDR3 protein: CASTGQYSYEQYF
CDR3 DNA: TGTGCCAGTACGGGACAGTACTCCTACGAGCAGTACTTC

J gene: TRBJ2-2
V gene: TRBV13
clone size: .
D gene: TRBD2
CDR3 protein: CASSLFGGLAGWGNTGELFF
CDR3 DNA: TGTGCCAGCAGCTTATTTGGGGGACTAGCGGGATGGGGAAACACCGGGGAGCTGTTTTTT

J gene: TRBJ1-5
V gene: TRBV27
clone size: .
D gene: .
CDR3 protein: CASSFGGGQPQHF
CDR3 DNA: TGTGCCAGCAGTTTTGGGGGTGGGCAGCCCCAGCATTTT

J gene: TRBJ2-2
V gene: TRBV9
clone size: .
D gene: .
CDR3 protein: CASSVRSGSRTGELFF
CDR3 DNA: TGTGCCAGCAGCGTAAGGTCAGGGTCGAGGACCGGGGAGCTGTTTTTT

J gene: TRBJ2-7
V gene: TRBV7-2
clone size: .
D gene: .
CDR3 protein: CASSLSGDYYEQYF
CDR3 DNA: TGTGCCAGCAGCTTATCCGGAGATTACTACGAGCAGTACTTC

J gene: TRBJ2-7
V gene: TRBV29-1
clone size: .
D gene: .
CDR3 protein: CSVLGGPSYEQYF
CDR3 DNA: TGCAGCGTTTTAGGCGGGCCCTCCTACGAGCAGTACTTC

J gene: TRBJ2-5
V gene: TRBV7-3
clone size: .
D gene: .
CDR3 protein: CASSPSARSDQETQYF
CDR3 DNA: TGTGCCAGCAGCCCTAGCGCGAGGAGCGACCAAGAGACCCAGTACTTC

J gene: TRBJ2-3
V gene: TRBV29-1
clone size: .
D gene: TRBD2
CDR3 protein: CSVTSGRALDTQYF
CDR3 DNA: TGCAGCGTGACTAGCGGGAGGGCCTTAGATACGCAGTATTTT